Shown below are 10 T cell receptor beta chains from a single sample sequenced in a study of OX40 agonist ivuxolimab in advanced cancers. TCRdb keeps only in-frame clones here, not all; method: immunoSEQ multiplex PCR. The sample records about 79,000 clones, more than 80% being singletons. The sequencing here drew on CD4+ or CD8+ T cells sorted from blood, taken in a trial of the OX40 agonist ivuxolimab. Receptors originate from an adult with an advanced solid tumor such as melanoma, head and neck, liver or kidney cancer.

This clone was counted only a few times. The genes are TRBV4-3 and TRBJ2-7; tentative D call: TRBD1 (6 bases). The CDR3 runs to 16 residues. Germline assignment: CDR1 LGHNA and CDR2 YSLEER. V was clipped by 2 bases and J by 0 bases, with 14 bases between them. The CDR3 loop reads CASSQQGTTASYEQYF. CDR3 DNA: TGCGCCAGCAGCCAACAGGGGACAACCGCCTCCTACGAGCAGTACTTC.

The chain uses TRBV6-5 and TRBJ1-1; 9 nucleotides line up with TRBD1. This CDR3 region has 15 residues. Trimming at V came to 5 bases and at J to 4 bases, leaving 8 bases not matched to a gene. Germline CDR1 reads MNHEY; CDR2 reads SVGAGI. This chain's CDR3 is CASSAGTGIITEAFF. The DNA for the CDR3 is TGTGCCAGCAGTGCGGGGACAGGGATTATCACTGAAGCTTTCTTT.

CDR3 in amino acids: CASSLGQGGLGEKLFF. The CDR3 region has the DNA TGCGCCAGCAGCTTGGGGCAGGGAGGCCTTGGTGAAAAACTGTTTTTT. The V call is TRBV5-1, the J call TRBJ1-4; possible D gene TRBD1, 5 bases. The CDR3 spans 16 residues. The germline CDR1 and CDR2 sequences are SGHRS and YFSETQ. Trimming cost V 0 bases and J 7 bases, with 16 bases left between them.

This clone was seen just once. CDR3 nucleotides: TGTGCCAGCAGGTTTTACCTCCGTCCAGGGGTAAACACTGAAGCTTTCTTT. This codes for CASRFYLRPGVNTEAFF. The rearrangement uses TRBV7-9 and TRBJ1-1, with D tentatively TRBD1 (6 bases). This CDR3 spans 17 amino acids. The germline gives CDR1 SEHNR, CDR2 FQNEAQ (reference sequence). Trimming took 6 bases from V and 2 from J, leaving 22 bases between them. The full variable domain, its missing parts supplied by reference TRBV7-9 and TRBJ1-1, is DTGVSQNPRHKITKRGQNVTFRCDPISEHNRLYWYRQTLGQGPEFLTYFQNEAQLEKSRLLSDRFSAERPKGSFSTLEIQRTEQGDSAMYLCASRFYLRPGVNTEAFFGQGTRLTVV.

This clone has just one count. This chain connects TRBV10-3 to TRBJ2-7, with no clear D. Germline V gene data show CDR1 as ENHRY and CDR2 as SYGVKD. With 5 bases removed from V and 1 base from J, the gap between germline ends came to 6 bases. The CDR3 is made up of 12 amino acids. CDR3 bases: TGTGCCATCAGTCACAGTTCCTACGAGCAGTACTTC. It specifies CAISHSSYEQYF.

The CDR3 bases are TGTGCCAGCAGCCCGGTCCCGGGATTTAATTCACCCCTCCACTTT. It encodes CASSPVPGFNSPLHF. The chain is built from TRBV9 and TRBJ1-6; D is ambiguous. Trimming took off 4 bases at V and 6 bases at J, with 14 bases between the two ends. The germline V gene has CDR1 SGDLS and CDR2 YYNGEE. The CDR3 extends over 15 amino acids.

CDR3 loop: CASSPPGQGAIDEQFF. CDR3 sequence (DNA): TGTGCCAGCTCACCCCCGGGACAGGGGGCAATAGATGAGCAGTTCTTC. The chain is built from TRBV18 and TRBJ2-1, with TRBD1 identical over 12 bases. Germline values: CDR1 KGHSH, CDR2 LQKENI. J gave up 8 bases and V 3 bases, and 8 bases lay outside the gene matches. The CDR3 is 16 amino acids.

The rearrangement links TRBV18 to TRBJ1-3, with D possibly matching TRBD1 (5 bases). CDR1 is KGHSH, CDR2 LQKENI, per germline. Trimming shortened V by 0 bases and J by 0 bases, and 9 bases separated the two germline ends. The CDR3 covers 16 residues. CDR3 sequence (DNA): TGTGCCAGCTCACCACCGGGACTGAGCTCTGGAAACACCATATATTTT. Amino acids: CASSPPGLSSGNTIYF.

The CDR3 protein is CASSSGHSYEQYF. DNA of the CDR3: TGTGCCAGCAGCTCGGGACACTCCTACGAGCAGTACTTC. The gene calls are TRBV9 and TRBJ2-7; D may be TRBD1 (6 bases). Looked up from germline, CDR1 is SGDLS and CDR2 is YYNGEE. The CDR3 spans 13 residues. V was trimmed by 4 bases and J by 0 bases, leaving 8 bases between them.

This rearrangement joins TRBV15 to TRBJ1-1; TRBD1 is a possible D gene (6 bases). Germline CDR1 and CDR2: LNHNV and YYDKDF (reference sequence). Trimming took 7 bases from V and 3 from J, leaving 15 bases between them. This CDR3 comprises 14 residues. The CDR3 DNA follows: TGTGCCACCAACTTACAGGGCCTTGACACTGAAGCTTTCTTT. It codes for CATNLQGLDTEAFF.